This T cell receptor (beta chain) stems from a study of blood T cell repertoires in COVID-19. TCRdb's table, derived via immunoSEQ multiplex PCR, lists solely in-frame clones and lacks some. The data hold fewer than 350,000 clones, with about 88% observed a single time. Germline V CDR1 and CDR2: SGHRS, YFSETQ. The CDR3 has 16 residues. V dropped 3 bases and J dropped 1; count of bases not matched to a gene: 8. Study members were between about 18 and 90 years old and lived in 24 US regions. Which cohort a participant joined came from the clinical history participants gave. What was sequenced was PBMCs or T cells enriched from blood (not recorded which). This sequence joins TRBV5-1 and TRBJ1-1, with 8 nucleotides matching TRBD1. The TCR comes from a woman in her sixties in a cohort exposed to, infected with or recovered from COVID-19 (not recorded which). This chain's CDR3 is CASSSGDRSKNTEAFF. For the CDR3, the DNA is TGCGCCAGCAGCTCAGGGGACAGGTCAAAGAACACTGAAGCTTTCTTT.